This T cell receptor beta chain appears in the sequencing data of a study of T-cell memory formation after mild COVID-19. For the study at large: Largely, TCR clusters stayed within a single donor. General study results and limits: Prior to infection, memory already included some responding clones, suggesting cross-reactive memory joined.

A single count supports this clonotype. Its antigen is undetermined. V was cut by 8 bases and J by 1 base, with 9 bases left in between. The CDR3 is made up of 13 amino acids. Germline-derived CDR1 and CDR2 are MNHEY and SMNVEV (reference sequence). TCRdb reanalysed the 5' RACE reads using MiXCR and keeps one entry per CDR3 protein. The data show 85,000 to 120,000 distinct CDR3 sequences, over 15% seen once. This sequence joins TRBV27 and TRBJ2-4; D is undetermined. The source material was PBMCs or a T cell subset sorted from them (not recorded which). The TCR comes from an adult woman who had mild COVID-19 (a few samples of this study predate the infection). Cell type and time point are not known. CDR3 bases: TGTGCCAGCGGCATGGGGGCCAAAAACATTCAGTACTTC. This codes for CASGMGAKNIQYF.